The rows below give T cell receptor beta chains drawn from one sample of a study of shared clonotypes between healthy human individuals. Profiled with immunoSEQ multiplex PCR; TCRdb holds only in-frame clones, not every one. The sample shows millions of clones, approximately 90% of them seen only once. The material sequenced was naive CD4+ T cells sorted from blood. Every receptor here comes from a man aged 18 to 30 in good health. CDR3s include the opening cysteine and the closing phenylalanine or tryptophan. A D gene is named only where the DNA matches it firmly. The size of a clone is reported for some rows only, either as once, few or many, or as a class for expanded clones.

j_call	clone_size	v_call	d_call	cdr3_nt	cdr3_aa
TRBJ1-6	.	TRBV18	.	TGTGCCAGCTCACCAGAGGACGTGAGCGCAAATTCACCCCTCCACTTT	CASSPEDVSANSPLHF
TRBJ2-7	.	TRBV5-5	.	TGTGCCAGCAGCTCCCAATGGGGAGACGAGCAGTACTTC	CASSSQWGDEQYF
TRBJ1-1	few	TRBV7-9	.	TGTGCCAGCAGCCGGACGGGGAACACTGAAGCTTTCTTT	CASSRTGNTEAFF
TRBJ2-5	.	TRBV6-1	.	TGTGCCAGCAGCCCGGACCGTACGGAGACCCAGTACTTC	CASSPDRTETQYF
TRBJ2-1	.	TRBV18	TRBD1	TGTGCCAGCTCACCTCCGGGACAGATTTACAATGAGCAGTTCTTC	CASSPPGQIYNEQFF
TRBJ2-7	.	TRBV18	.	TGTGCCAGCTCACCCGGGGACTACGAGCAGTACTTC	CASSPGDYEQYF
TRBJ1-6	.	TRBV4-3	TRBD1	TGCGCCAGCAGCCTTAGACAGGGCGGATCACCCCTCCACTTT	CASSLRQGGSPLHF
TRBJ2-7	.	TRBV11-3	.	TGTGCCAGCAGCTTAGACCCAGGGGACGAGCAGTACTTC	CASSLDPGDEQYF
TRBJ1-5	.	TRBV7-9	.	TGTGCCAGCAGCCCCCCGGGGGGAGGTCAGCCCCAGCATTTT	CASSPPGGGQPQHF
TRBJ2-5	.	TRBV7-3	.	TGTGCCAGCAGCCTTCTTGCGGGCCAAGAGACCCAGTACTTC	CASSLLAGQETQYF
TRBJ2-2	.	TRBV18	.	TGTGCCAGCTCACAACGTAGGGCGATCGGCGGGGAGCTGTTTTTT	CASSQRRAIGGELFF
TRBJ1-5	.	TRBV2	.	TGTGCCAGCAGCGAACAGGGAATGGGGTTAATACAGCCCCAGCATTTT	CASSEQGMGLIQPQHF
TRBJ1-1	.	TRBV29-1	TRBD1	TGCAGCGTTGGGGACAGTCACACTGAAGCTTTCTTT	CSVGDSHTEAFF
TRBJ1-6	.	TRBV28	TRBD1	TGTGCCAGCAGGGCAAGGGAAGGCAGGGGGCGAGGGAATTCACCCCTCCACTTT	CASRAREGRGRGNSPLHF
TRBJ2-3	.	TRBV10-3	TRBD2	TGTGCCATCAGTCGGACTAGCGGGGGGGCGGAAGATACGCAGTATTTT	CAISRTSGGAEDTQYF
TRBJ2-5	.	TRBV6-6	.	TGTGCCAGCAGTATTACCGAGCGTGAGACCCAGTACTTC	CASSITERETQYF
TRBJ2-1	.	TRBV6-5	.	TGTGCCAGCAGTTACGCAGCTAGATCCCACAATGAGCAGTTCTTC	CASSYAARSHNEQFF
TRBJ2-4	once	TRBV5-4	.	TGTGCCAGCAGCTTGGAAGGGACCAAAAACATTCAGTACTTC	CASSLEGTKNIQYF
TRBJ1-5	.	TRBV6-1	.	TGTGCCAGCCGGGGCCCCGTGGTAGAGCCTCAGCCCCAGCATTTT	CASRGPVVEPQPQHF
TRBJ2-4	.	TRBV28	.	TGTGCCAGCAATGGGGGAGCCAAAAACATTCAGTACTTC	CASNGGAKNIQYF
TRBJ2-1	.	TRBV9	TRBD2	TGTGCCAGCAGCGTAGAGCATGGACTAGCGGGGGACTACAATGAGCAGTTCTTC	CASSVEHGLAGDYNEQFF
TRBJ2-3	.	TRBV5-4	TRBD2	TGTGCCAGCAGCTCCCTAGCGGGGGTAGATACGCAGTATTTT	CASSSLAGVDTQYF
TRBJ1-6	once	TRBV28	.	TGTGCCAGCACGCGTCTCTATTCACCCCTCCACTTT	CASTRLYSPLHF
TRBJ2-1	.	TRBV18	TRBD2	TGTGCCAGCTCACCAAGCGGGACCGCCTACAATGAGCAGTTCTTC	CASSPSGTAYNEQFF
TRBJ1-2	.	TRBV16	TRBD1	TGTGCCAGCAGCCCCCGGTGGGACAGCTATGGCTACACCTTC	CASSPRWDSYGYTF
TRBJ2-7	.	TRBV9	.	TGTGCCAGCTCCGTCGCGGACAGAACCTACGAGCAGTACTTC	CASSVADRTYEQYF
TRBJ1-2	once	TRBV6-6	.	TGTGCCAGCAGGGGGGGAGTTGGCTACACCTTC	CASRGGVGYTF
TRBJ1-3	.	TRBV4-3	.	TGCGCCAGCAGCCAGGCGGTGAACGGCGTTCCCATATATTTT	CASSQAVNGVPIYF
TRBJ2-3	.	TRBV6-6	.	TGTGCCAGCAGCCAGGGGAATACGCAGTATTTT	CASSQGNTQYF
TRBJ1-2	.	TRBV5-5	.	TGTGCCAGCAGCTTGGGACAGAACTATGGCTACACCTTC	CASSLGQNYGYTF
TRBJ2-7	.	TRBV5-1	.	TGCGCCAGCAGCTTGGGCGGCACCTACGAGCAGTACTTC	CASSLGGTYEQYF
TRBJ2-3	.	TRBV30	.	TGTGCCTGGAGTCCCAGCGGGCCGCAGTATTTT	CAWSPSGPQYF
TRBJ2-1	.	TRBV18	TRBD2	TGTGCCAGCTCACCAGTAGCGGGAGGGCCATTCAATGAGCAGTTCTTC	CASSPVAGGPFNEQFF
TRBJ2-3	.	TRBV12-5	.	TGTGCTAGTGGTTTGGACCGCGGCCGCACAGATACGCAGTATTTT	CASGLDRGRTDTQYF
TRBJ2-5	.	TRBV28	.	TGTGCCAGCAGTTTAGGGCCCTGGCAAGAGACCCAGTACTTC	CASSLGPWQETQYF
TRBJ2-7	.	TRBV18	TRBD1	TGTGCCAGCTCACAGGGACAGATACCACTCGAGCAGTACTTC	CASSQGQIPLEQYF
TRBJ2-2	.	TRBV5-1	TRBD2	TGCGCCAGCAGCTTGTCCCTAGCGGGGCCCACCGGGGAGCTGTTTTTT	CASSLSLAGPTGELFF
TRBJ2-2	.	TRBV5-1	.	TGCGCCAGCAGCATCGGGACGCATTCTCTCGGGGAGCTGTTTTTT	CASSIGTHSLGELFF
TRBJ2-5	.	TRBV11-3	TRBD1	TGTGCCAGCAGCTTAGTTGGGGGGACAGGGATGCAAGAGACCCAGTACTTC	CASSLVGGTGMQETQYF
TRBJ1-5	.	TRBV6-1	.	TGTGCCAGCAGTGAAATGGGGGATCAGCCCCAGCATTTT	CASSEMGDQPQHF
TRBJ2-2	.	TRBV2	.	TGTGCCAGCAGCGGGGACACGAACACCGGGGAGCTGTTTTTT	CASSGDTNTGELFF